These 11 T cell receptor beta chains share one sample of origin, sequenced in a study of T cell changes during pregnancy in multiple sclerosis. Libraries were prepared by immunoSEQ multiplex PCR; TCRdb keeps only in-frame clonotypes and omits some of them. In the table there are 40,000 to 55,000 clones, roughly 88% of which are singletons. The sample here was peripheral blood, taken in the first trimester of pregnancy. The receptors derive from a female donor in good health, enrolled as a control in a pregnancy study.

The chain has TRBV10-3 and TRBJ2-1; 8 bases align to TRBD2. The CDR3 runs 15 residues. Trimming took 2 bases from V and 10 from J; bases not matched to a gene: 10. The V gene's germline CDR1 is ENHRY and CDR2 SYGVKD. The CDR3 DNA reads TGTGCCATCAGTGAGCCGGCCGGGACTAGGGCCGAGCAGTTCTTC. Amino acid sequence: CAISEPAGTRAEQFF.

This chain connects TRBV15 to TRBJ1-1, with D perhaps matching TRBD1 (5 bases). Germline V gives CDR1 LNHNV, CDR2 YYDKDF (reference sequence). Trimming took 0 bases from V and 1 from J, leaving 12 bases between them. The CDR3 totals 16 residues. CDR3 coding DNA: TGTGCCACCAGCAGAGATGGGAGGGGACGGAACACTGAAGCTTTCTTT. Its translation is CATSRDGRGRNTEAFF. The full variable domain, completed using reference TRBV15 and TRBJ1-1, is DAMVIQNPRYQVTQFGKPVTLSCSQTLNHNVMYWYQQKSSQAPKLLFHYYDKDFNNEADTPDNFQSRRPNTSFCFLDIRSPGLGDTAMYLCATSRDGRGRNTEAFFGQGTRLTVV.

Only one count was recorded for this clone. The J gene is TRBJ2-7, the V gene TRBV27, with a tentative D call TRBD2 (6 bases). This CDR3 has 15 amino acids. V gave up 4 bases and J gave up 0 bases, with 13 bases separating them. Germline values: CDR1 MNHEY, CDR2 SMNVEV (reference sequence). The CDR3 reads CASSSPGLDSYEQYF. CDR3 nucleotide sequence: TGTGCCAGCAGTTCCCCGGGACTGGACTCCTACGAGCAGTACTTC.

This rearrangement joins TRBV28 to TRBJ2-5; 11 positions match TRBD2. Looked up from germline, CDR1 is MDHEN and CDR2 is SYDVKM. CDR3 length: 15 amino acids. J was trimmed by 5 bases and V by 6 bases; bases with no gene match: 8. The CDR3 sequence: CASRPASGGRETQYF. The CDR3 DNA reads as TGTGCCAGCAGGCCGGCTAGCGGGGGGAGGGAGACCCAGTACTTC.

The chain couples TRBV5-1 to TRBJ2-3; 8 positions agree with TRBD2. Trimming removed 4 bases from V and 4 bases from J; junction bases left unmatched: 5. The germline CDR1 and CDR2 sequences are SGHRS and YFSETQ. There are 14 residues in the CDR3. CDR3 DNA: TGCGCCAGCAGCCCCGACGGGGGGGCAGATACGCAGTATTTT. Encoded protein: CASSPDGGADTQYF.

The V gene is TRBV19, the J gene TRBJ2-1; D call uncertain. Germline values: CDR1 LNHDA, CDR2 SQIVND (reference sequence). The CDR3 runs to 16 residues. Deletions cut 3 bases from V and 0 bases from J, with 12 bases between. The CDR3 DNA sequence: TGTGCCAGTAGTATCGTAAGCGCTAGCTCCTACAATGAGCAGTTCTTC. Translating it yields CASSIVSASSYNEQFF.

The V gene is TRBV19, the J gene TRBJ1-1, with TRBD1 identical over 12 bases. This CDR3 contains 15 residues. Germline loops: CDR1 LNHDA, CDR2 SQIVND (reference sequence). V shed 7 bases and J 4 bases; nucleotides not matched to a gene: 7. The CDR3 here is CASTLGQGASTEAFF. The CDR3 coding sequence is TGTGCCAGTACCCTGGGACAGGGGGCGAGCACTGAAGCTTTCTTT.

This clone was found once. J is TRBJ2-7 and V is TRBV18; weak D call: TRBD1 (5 bases). The V and J ends lost 3 bases and 0 bases respectively, with 12 bases between them. CDR3 length: 15 residues. Germline V gene lookup returns CDR1 KGHSH and CDR2 LQKENI. The CDR3 coding sequence is TGTGCCAGCTCACCCCAGGGTTCTAGCTCCTACGAGCAGTACTTC. Its translation is CASSPQGSSSYEQYF.

The chain combines TRBV27 with TRBJ1-5; 7 positions match TRBD1. Looked up from germline, CDR1 is MNHEY and CDR2 is SMNVEV (reference sequence). This CDR3 contains 17 residues. Trimming removed 0 bases from V and 6 bases from J; junction bases left unmatched: 11. CDR3 sequence reads: CASSLSPQTGKGQPQHF. The CDR3 nucleotides read TGTGCCAGCAGTTTATCCCCACAGACAGGGAAGGGTCAGCCCCAGCATTTT.

The chain employs TRBV13 and TRBJ2-5; 12 bases fit TRBD2. The J segment lost 2 bases and the V segment lost 5 bases, leaving 9 bases of the junction unmatched. The CDR3 consists of 17 residues. Looked up from germline, CDR1 is PRHDT and CDR2 is FYEKMQ (reference sequence). As DNA, the CDR3 is TGTGCCAGCAGCCCGCGGTCTAGCGGGGGGGGACAAGAGACCCAGTACTTC. Its translation: CASSPRSSGGGQETQYF.

V gene TRBV6-1 combines with J gene TRBJ1-1; tentative D call: TRBD1 (6 bases). The length of the CDR3 is 14 residues. Per germline, CDR1 MNHNS and CDR2 SASEGT. The V end lost 7 bases, the J end lost 3 bases, and 15 bases lay between the germline ends. CDR3 coding DNA: TGTGCCAGCAATTCTCAGAGGGGGTACACTGAAGCTTTCTTT. This gives the protein CASNSQRGYTEAFF.